This TCR beta chain was profiled in a study of radiation and T cells in renal cell carcinoma. The sample's time point: blood 4 weeks post-SBRT, at nephrectomy. Treatment: 15 Gy SBRT to primary tumor, nephrectomy 4 weeks later. Nephrectomy followed 15 Gy stereotactic body radiation by 4 weeks. Blood was sampled at baseline, 2 weeks and 4 weeks after SBRT. TCRdb's table, derived via immunoSEQ multiplex PCR, lists solely in-frame clones and lacks some. This table has 120,000 to 150,000 clones, less than 90% appearing once. The V and J ends lost 6 bases and 4 bases, in that order; junction bases with no gene match: 5. This CDR3 has 13 residues. Germline values: CDR1 SGHVS, CDR2 FNYEAQ.

The receptor was derived from a woman in her forties or fifties with renal cell carcinoma. The V call is TRBV7-6, the J call TRBJ1-1, with TRBD1 identical over 7 bases. The specimen comprised blood, sampled from a patient whose treatment included radiotherapy and nephrectomy. Written as DNA, the CDR3 is TGTGCCAGCAGGACAGGGAGTGGCACTGAAGCTTTCTTT. It specifies CASRTGSGTEAFF.